This entry lists 9 T cell receptor beta chains sequenced from one sample in a study of T cell changes during pregnancy in multiple sclerosis. Method: immunoSEQ multiplex PCR; TCRdb's copy keeps in-frame clones and lacks some. The profile shows roughly 100,000 clones, less than 95% of them singletons. Sequencing was performed on peripheral blood, taken before pregnancy. The source is a female donor with multiple sclerosis, enrolled in a pregnancy study.

V usage is TRBV18 and J usage is TRBJ2-7, with D maybe TRBD1 (6 bases). Germline V gene sequence: CDR1 KGHSH, CDR2 LQKENI. The CDR3 extends over 13 amino acids. With 3 bases removed from V and 6 bases from J, the gap between germline ends came to 12 bases. CDR3 DNA sequence: TGTGCCAGCTCACCGGGGGCCAGGCGCGAGCAGTACTTC. Translated: CASSPGARREQYF.

V is TRBV6-5 and J is TRBJ1-1; TRBD1 is a possible D gene (6 bases). This CDR3 contains 14 residues. The germline gives CDR1 MNHEY, CDR2 SVGAGI. Trimming took off 0 bases at V and 9 bases at J, with 14 bases between the two ends. CDR3 DNA: TGTGCCAGCAGTTACTCGGGGAACAGGGCTCAAGCTTTCTTT. It codes for CASSYSGNRAQAFF.

The V and J genes are TRBV21-1 and TRBJ1-1. TRBV21-1 represents a pseudogene. The CDR3 is 13 amino acids. CDR3 in amino acids: CASSNRQRTEAFF. The CDR3 DNA sequence: TGTGCCAGCAGCAATCGTCAGCGCACTGAAGCTTTCTTT.

The genes are TRBV28 and TRBJ1-5; TRBD1 agrees at 8 bases. V dropped 4 bases and J dropped 2; count of bases not matched to a gene: 1. The germline V gene encodes CDR1 MDHEN and CDR2 SYDVKM. The length of the CDR3 is 14 residues. The CDR3 spells CASSSTGGNQPQHF. DNA for the CDR3: TGTGCCAGCAGTTCGACAGGGGGCAATCAGCCCCAGCATTTT.

The chain links TRBV5-6 to TRBJ1-1; no firm D call. Germline V gene lookup returns CDR1 SGHDT and CDR2 YYEEEE. The CDR3 is made up of 14 amino acids. V was trimmed by 0 bases and J by 0 bases, leaving 6 bases between them. CDR3 in DNA: TGTGCCAGCAGCTTGGGGCAGATGAACACTGAAGCTTTCTTT. Translating gives CASSLGQMNTEAFF.

This sequence joins TRBV6-1 and TRBJ2-7, with 7 bases lining up with TRBD2. J gave up 1 base and V 2 bases, and 11 bases lay outside the gene matches. The CDR3 runs 17 residues. Germline V gene data show CDR1 as MNHNS and CDR2 as SASEGT. CDR3 loop: CASSELRRAGVSYEQYF. The CDR3 bases are TGTGCCAGCAGTGAACTCCGACGGGCGGGGGTGTCCTACGAGCAGTACTTC.

J is TRBJ2-2 and V is TRBV6-5; D is possibly TRBD2 (5 bases). This CDR3 contains 15 residues. Between the trimmed V and J ends, which lost 6 bases and 5 bases, there was a span of 16 bases. Germline V gene data show CDR1 as MNHEY and CDR2 as SVGAGI. CDR3 coding DNA: TGTGCCAGCAGATACCGGGATTTTACAACCGGGGAGCTGTTTTTT. Encoded protein: CASRYRDFTTGELFF.

This clone was observed once. This rearrangement joins TRBV29-1 to TRBJ1-2; D is unclear. Germline V gene data show CDR1 as SQVTM and CDR2 as ANQGSEA. V lost 4 bases and J 4 bases, leaving 10 bases between the germline ends. The CDR3 has 12 amino acids. The CDR3 reads CSVVRGAYGYTF. CDR3 sequence (DNA): TGCAGCGTTGTCCGGGGTGCCTATGGCTACACCTTC.

The chain employs TRBV9 and TRBJ2-5, with TRBD2 identical over 10 bases. CDR3 length: 13 amino acids. The V segment lost 5 bases and the J segment 5 bases; nucleotides outside the gene matches: 3. Per germline, CDR1 SGDLS and CDR2 YYNGEE. The DNA for the CDR3 is TGTGCCAGCAGTGGTAGCGGGGGGGAGACCCAGTACTTC. Translated: CASSGSGGETQYF.